A few counts support the clone carrying this T cell receptor beta chain. V was trimmed by 5 bases and J by 7 bases, leaving 17 bases between them. CDR1 and CDR2 (germline): MNHEY, SVGAGI. The CDR3 totals 15 residues. These data are taken from a study of T cell responses to AZD1222 COVID-19 vaccine. The repertoire was sequenced with immunoSEQ multiplex PCR; TCRdb's copy has only in-frame clones and lacks some. The data contain roughly 180,000 clones, 70% to 90% of them singletons. This chain uses TRBV6-5 with TRBJ2-2, with D perhaps TRBD1 (5 bases). Sequences were derived from peripheral blood, sampled on day 0 of AZD1222 vaccination. The origin of this receptor is an adult in good health. The CDR3 is CASSSDWSDSGELFF. Written as DNA, the CDR3 is TGTGCCAGCAGTAGCGACTGGTCCGACAGCGGGGAGCTGTTTTTT.